Shown below are 27 T cell receptor beta chains from a single sample sequenced in a study of blood T cell repertoires in COVID-19. TCRdb's copy holds only in-frame clones and misses some; the assay was immunoSEQ multiplex PCR. In the table there are just over 250,000 clones, around 87% of which are singletons. Sequencing input: peripheral blood. These receptors all come from a woman aged 45-65 years with acute or convalescent COVID-19.

The chain combines TRBV7-2 with TRBJ1-5; D remains unclear. The V and J ends lost 2 bases and 7 bases respectively, with 9 bases between them. The germline V gene has CDR1 SGHTA and CDR2 FQGNSA. The CDR3 sequence is 13 residues long. CDR3 loop: CASSLFESQPQHF. Here the CDR3 DNA reads TGTGCCAGCAGCTTATTTGAGTCCCAGCCCCAGCATTTT.

This clone was counted a single time. Written as DNA, the CDR3 is TGCGCCAGCAGCCAAACGGGACTAGCGGGATACTACAATGAGCAGTTCTTC. Protein: CASSQTGLAGYYNEQFF. V usage is TRBV4-3 and J usage is TRBJ2-1, with TRBD2 matching 13 bases. CDR1 LGHNA and CDR2 YSLEER come from the germline V gene. CDR3 length: 17 residues. The trim removed 2 bases at V and 3 bases at J, leaving 4 bases unmatched.

The gene calls are TRBV20-1 and TRBJ1-1; tentative D call: TRBD1 (5 bases). Germline-derived CDR1 and CDR2 are DFQATT and SNEGSKA (reference sequence). This CDR3 region has 11 residues. DNA for the CDR3: TGCAGCTCTCGGAGGGGCACTGAAGCTTTCTTT. Its translation is CSSRRGTEAFF.

This clone was seen just once. The V gene is TRBV6-4, the J gene TRBJ2-3, with D uncertain. Deletions cut 3 bases from V and 6 bases from J, with 4 bases between. There are 11 residues in the CDR3. CDR1 and CDR2 from the germline V gene are MRHNA and SNTAGT. This chain's CDR3 is CASSEQDTQYF. The CDR3 DNA is TGTGCCAGCAGTGAACAGGATACGCAGTATTTT.

The chain couples TRBV15 to TRBJ1-4; D unresolved. The germline V gene has CDR1 LNHNV and CDR2 YYDKDF (reference sequence). Deletions cut 3 bases from V and 8 bases from J, with 7 bases between. This CDR3 comprises 12 residues. CDR3 DNA: TGTGCCACCAGCAGTCGAGGAGAAAAACTGTTTTTT. This gives the protein CATSSRGEKLFF.

The rearrangement links TRBV6-6 to TRBJ2-3, with a tentative D call TRBD1 (6 bases). The CDR3 extends over 16 amino acids. Germline-derived CDR1 and CDR2 are MNHNY and SVGAGI (reference sequence). V lost 7 bases and J 0 bases, leaving 17 bases between the germline ends. CDR3 amino acids: CASNYPDSTSTDTQYF. The DNA for the CDR3 is TGTGCCAGCAACTACCCGGACAGTACTAGCACAGATACGCAGTATTTT.

The CDR3 protein is CASSLLPVGNTIYF. The CDR3 bases are TGTGCCAGCAGTTTATTACCGGTTGGAAACACCATATATTTT. The chain carries TRBV27 and TRBJ1-3, with D uncertain. The V gene lost 1 base and the J gene lost 3 bases, with 7 bases spanning the gap. CDR1 and CDR2 from the germline V gene are MNHEY and SMNVEV (reference sequence). The length of the CDR3 is 14 residues.

The table lists this clone with a count of one. This chain joins TRBV18 and TRBJ2-1; the match to TRBD2 covers 9 bases. The V segment lost 5 bases and the J segment 7 bases; nucleotides outside the gene matches: 15. Germline V gives CDR1 KGHSH, CDR2 LQKENI. The CDR3 runs to 17 residues. The CDR3 sequence is CASSSLAGAGHNNEQFF. CDR3 nucleotides: TGTGCCAGCTCATCCTTAGCGGGAGCGGGACATAATAATGAGCAGTTCTTC.

The chain has TRBV6-6 and TRBJ2-7, with TRBD1 matching over 9 bases. This CDR3 is built from 16 residues. Germline lookup yields CDR1 MNHNY and CDR2 SVGAGI (reference sequence). The V and J ends lost 6 bases and 4 bases, in that order; junction bases with no gene match: 13. CDR3 amino acids: CASSNPTGGLGYEQYF. The CDR3 nucleotides read TGTGCCAGCAGCAACCCGACAGGGGGTCTGGGTTACGAGCAGTACTTC.

The rearrangement uses TRBV27 and TRBJ2-7, with 12 bases fitting TRBD1. In germline, CDR1 is MNHEY, CDR2 SMNVEV (reference sequence). The CDR3 consists of 15 residues. Germline trimming cut 5 bases from V and 4 bases from J; bases unmatched to any gene: 6. CDR3 in amino acids: CASSPGTGGSYEQYF. CDR3 DNA: TGTGCCAGCAGTCCTGGGACAGGGGGCTCGTACGAGCAGTACTTC.

The genes are TRBV2 and TRBJ2-1; TRBD2 agrees at 14 bases. J was trimmed by 9 bases and V by 3 bases; bases with no gene match: 4. Germline CDR1 is SNHLY and CDR2 is FYNNEI. The CDR3 loop spans 15 amino acids. The CDR3 coding sequence is TGTGCCAGCAGTGAGACTAGCGGGAGGGGAGGTGAGCAGTTCTTC. Its translation: CASSETSGRGGEQFF. Drawing the rest from reference TRBV2 and TRBJ2-1, the complete variable domain is EPEVTQTPSHQVTQMGQEVILRCVPISNHLYFYWYRQILGQKVEFLVSFYNNEISEKSEIFDDQFSVERPDGSNFTLKIRSTKLEDSAMYFCASSETSGRGGEQFFGPGTRLTVL.

This chain connects TRBV27 to TRBJ1-5; D call uncertain. Germline lookup yields CDR1 MNHEY and CDR2 SMNVEV (reference sequence). This CDR3 is built from 14 residues. V was clipped by 5 bases and J by 10 bases, with 18 bases between them. CDR3 sequence (DNA): TGTGCCAGCAGTCCCCGGGAGGTCCTCGGACCCCAGCATTTT. This codes for CASSPREVLGPQHF.

V is TRBV7-2 and J is TRBJ2-7; 15 positions agree with TRBD2. The V gene end was trimmed by 0 bases and the J gene end by 0 bases; junction bases not matched to a gene: 9. Germline CDR1 reads SGHTA; CDR2 reads FQGNSA. The CDR3 covers 20 residues. The CDR3 bases are TGTGCCAGCAGCTTAGCTCCCGGGACTAGCGGGAGGTTGCCCTCCTACGAGCAGTACTTC. This codes for CASSLAPGTSGRLPSYEQYF.

The chain uses TRBV11-2 and TRBJ1-5; D unresolved. The length of the CDR3 is 15 residues. Germline V gives CDR1 SGHAT, CDR2 FQNNGV. Trimming cost V 2 bases and J 1 base, with 9 bases left between them. DNA for the CDR3: TGTGCCAGCAGCTTAACTGGCGGAAGCAATCAGCCCCAGCATTTT. Protein: CASSLTGGSNQPQHF.

This chain uses TRBV4-1 with TRBJ1-2, with 10 positions matching TRBD1. After removal of 3 bases from V and 5 bases from J, the junction contained 6 bases not matched to a gene. Germline-derived CDR1 and CDR2 are MGHRA and YSYEKL. The CDR3 has 15 amino acids. The CDR3 reads CASSQQTGGSYGYTF. CDR3 sequence (DNA): TGCGCCAGCAGCCAGCAGACAGGGGGCTCGTATGGCTACACCTTC.

This chain links TRBV28 with TRBJ1-5, with D perhaps TRBD1 (6 bases). Per the germline V gene, CDR1 is MDHEN and CDR2 is SYDVKM. The ends were cut back, 8 bases at V and 7 bases at J, with 15 bases in the middle. The CDR3 length is 13 residues. CDR3 sequence reads: CASARGGRQPQHF. CDR3 DNA sequence: TGTGCCAGCGCAAGGGGGGGTAGACAGCCCCAGCATTTT.

V usage is TRBV6-2 or TRBV6-3 and J usage is TRBJ1-5, with D unclear. Germline CDR1 MNHEY, CDR2 SVGEGT. CDR3 length: 15 residues. V was cut by 3 bases and J by 2 bases, with 11 bases left in between. The CDR3 nucleotides read TGTGCCAGCAGTTATTCCGGTCTTGGCAATCAGCCCCAGCATTTT. This translates into CASSYSGLGNQPQHF.

The CDR3 spells CASSLRGAASGSPEQYF. The CDR3 region has the DNA TGTGCCAGCAGTTTGCGGGGTGCTGCTAGCGGGAGCCCCGAGCAGTACTTC. The V call is TRBV27, the J call TRBJ2-7; 10 bases agree with TRBD2. This CDR3 comprises 17 residues. From germline, CDR1 is MNHEY and CDR2 SMNVEV (reference sequence). V trimming: 3 bases; J trimming: 6 bases; junction bases outside the gene matches: 14.

This clone has only one observation. The CDR3 protein is CASSSRGPQHF. CDR3 DNA sequence: TGTGCCAGCAGTTCAAGAGGTCCCCAGCATTTT. The chain carries TRBV28 and TRBJ1-5; no clear D gene. Germline CDR1 reads MDHEN; CDR2 reads SYDVKM. Trimming cost V 4 bases and J 10 bases, with 8 bases left between them. CDR3 size: 11 residues.

This clone was picked up one time. The J gene is TRBJ2-2, the V gene TRBV6-4; no clear D gene. The CDR3 spans 17 residues. Trimming removed 2 bases at V and 2 bases at J, with 15 bases between. Germline V gives CDR1 MRHNA, CDR2 SNTAGT. In DNA form, the CDR3 reads TGTGCCAGCAGTGACAGCCCGATGGTTCTCAACACCGGGGAGCTGTTTTTT. As protein: CASSDSPMVLNTGELFF.

The chain joins TRBV14 to TRBJ2-7; 9 positions agree with TRBD1. The CDR3 contains 16 residues. Germline V lookup: CDR1 SGHDN, CDR2 FVKESK. Trimming took 3 bases from V and 2 from J; bases not matched to a gene: 8. The CDR3 DNA is TGTGCCAGCAGCCACATCCCGGGACAGGGTACCTACGAGCAGTACTTC. Its translation is CASSHIPGQGTYEQYF.

The CDR3 reads CASSLEGGYYGYTF. CDR3 in DNA: TGTGCCAGCAGCCTTGAAGGGGGTTACTATGGCTACACCTTC. The V call is TRBV3-1 (or the pseudogene TRBV3-2), the J call TRBJ1-2, with a possible D match to TRBD1 (6 bases). CDR1 is LGHDT and CDR2 is YNNKEL in the germline V gene (reference sequence). This CDR3 is 14 amino acids long. V was trimmed by 4 bases and J by 3 bases, leaving 12 bases between them.

The chain joins TRBV4-1 to TRBJ2-5; TRBD1 matches 9 bases. Losses at the gene ends were 3 bases for V and 2 bases for J; bases not matched to a gene: 7. The germline CDR1 and CDR2 sequences are MGHRA and YSYEKL. The CDR3 has 16 amino acids. CDR3 region: CASSQAETGGQETQYF. Here the CDR3 DNA reads TGCGCCAGCAGCCAGGCTGAGACAGGGGGTCAAGAGACCCAGTACTTC.

The chain uses TRBV24-1 and TRBJ1-2; 9 nucleotides align to TRBD1. This CDR3 has 18 amino acids. CDR1 and CDR2 (germline): KGHDR, SFDVKD. Trimming cost V 0 bases and J 1 base; bases outside gene matches: 8. The chain's CDR3 is CATSDLGDRVALNYGYTF. In DNA form, the CDR3 reads TGTGCCACCAGTGATTTGGGGGACAGGGTGGCCCTTAACTATGGCTACACCTTC.

The V gene is TRBV18, the J gene TRBJ2-6, with 7 bases identical to TRBD1. The CDR3 has 18 amino acids. V was pared by 0 bases and J by 2 bases, with 7 bases of the junction left unmatched. Germline V CDR1 and CDR2: KGHSH, LQKENI. In nucleotides, the CDR3 is TGTGCCAGCTCACCACCGGTACAGGGGTTACCTGGGGCCAACGTCCTGACTTTC. It specifies CASSPPVQGLPGANVLTF.

The gene calls are TRBV12-3 or TRBV12-4 and TRBJ1-1, with D unresolved. The CDR3 spans 13 residues. The V end lost 6 bases, the J end lost 1 base, and 9 bases lay between the germline ends. CDR3 amino acids: CASRVRGNTEAFF. CDR3 DNA: TGTGCCAGCAGAGTTCGGGGGAACACTGAAGCTTTCTTT.

The chain carries TRBV19 and TRBJ1-5; a weak D match, TRBD1 (5 bases). From germline, CDR1 is LNHDA and CDR2 SQIVND (reference sequence). This CDR3 comprises 15 residues. Trimming removed 3 bases from V and 2 bases from J, with 11 bases in between. This CDR3 is CASSIRGIGNQPQHF. CDR3 DNA: TGTGCCAGTAGTATTAGGGGAATAGGCAATCAGCCCCAGCATTTT.